This TCR beta chain is drawn from a study of spatial heterogeneity in lung cancer. The V gene's germline CDR1 is LNHDA and CDR2 SQIVND (reference sequence). V gave up 7 bases and J gave up 11 bases, with 11 bases separating them. The CDR3 has 11 amino acids. Time point specified: sample taken at primary tumor resection. The authors sequenced whole RNA from tumor, nontumor lung or frozen PBMC without sorting. This clonotype is medium-sized (0.01 to 0.1%) within its sample. As an off-target read in a library built for alpha chains, this beta chain has a frequency of little significance. TCRdb re-analysed the 5' RACE reads in MiXCR, keeping a single row per CDR3 protein. The sample has thousands of distinct CDR3 sequences; 15% to 20% are singletons.

This TCR came from a male donor with early-stage non-small cell lung cancer. The specimen was normal lung tissue next to the tumor, collected at surgery. The rearrangement joins TRBV19 to TRBJ1-4; no reliable D call. CDR3 nucleotide sequence: TGTGCCAGTACCCCGGGCCTCAAACTGTTTTTT. Residues: CASTPGLKLFF.